This TCR beta chain originates from a study of T cell responses to AZD1222 COVID-19 vaccine. Findings and caveats of the study: Spike as a whole was targeted by vaccine-associated CD4 TCRs, dominant at 160-218 and 743-854.

TCRdb keeps only in-frame clones here, not all; method: immunoSEQ multiplex PCR. The sample comprises 250,000 to 300,000 clones, around 92% of which are singletons, and 0.55% rests with the top ten. Per the germline V gene, CDR1 is SGHTA and CDR2 is FQGTGA. The germline V and J ends were trimmed by 2 bases and 3 bases, with 3 bases remaining between them. This CDR3 has 12 amino acids. On this clone: Its antigen is unknown.

The sequence derives from an adult who received the AZD1222 COVID-19 vaccine. Sample: peripheral blood, taken 28 days after the second AZD1222 dose. This chain links TRBV7-3 with TRBJ2-3; no firm D call. DNA of the CDR3: TGTGCCAGCAGCTTAGGGACAGATACGCAGTATTTT. Protein product: CASSLGTDTQYF. The entire variable domain, with the rest obtained from reference TRBV7-3 and TRBJ2-3, is as follows: GAGVSQTPSNKVTEKGKYVELRCDPISGHTALYWYRQSLGQGPEFLIYFQGTGAADDSGLPNDRFFAVRPEGSVSTLKIQRTERGDSAVYLCASSLGTDTQYFGPGTRLTVL.